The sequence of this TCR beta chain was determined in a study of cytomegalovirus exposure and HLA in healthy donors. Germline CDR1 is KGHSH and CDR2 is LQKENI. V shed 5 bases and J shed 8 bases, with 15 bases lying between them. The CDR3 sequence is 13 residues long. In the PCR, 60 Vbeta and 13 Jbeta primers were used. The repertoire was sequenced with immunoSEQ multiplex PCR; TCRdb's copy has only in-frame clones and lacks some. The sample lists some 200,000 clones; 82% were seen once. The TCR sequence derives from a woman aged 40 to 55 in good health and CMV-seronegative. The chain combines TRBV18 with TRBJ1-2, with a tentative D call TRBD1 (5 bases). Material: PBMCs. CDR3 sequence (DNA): TGTGCCAGCTCAGAGCGGGACTCGGGGGGCTACACCTTC. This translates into CASSERDSGGYTF.